This TCR beta chain appears in the sequencing data of a study of cytomegalovirus exposure and HLA in healthy donors. Study-level information: The same platform used for the 666 first-cohort repertoires was also used for the 95 to 150 validation repertoires, as a later analysis reported.

Repertoires were generated with immunoSEQ multiplex PCR, while TCRdb's copy carries only in-frame clones and drops some. This repertoire shows about 220,000 clones, roughly 88% found once; its top ten account for over 12%. A note on this clone: Its antigen remains unidentified.

Germline lookup yields CDR1 SGHDT and CDR2 YYEEEE. Trimming took 2 bases from V and 5 from J, leaving 11 bases between them. CDR3 length: 13 residues. Study results and caveats: According to the study, 160 or so TCR beta chains were cytomegalovirus-associated.

The TCR was taken from a woman aged 25 to 39 in good health and CMV-seropositive. The chain carries TRBV5-6 and TRBJ2-7; D is possibly TRBD1 (5 bases). Sequenced: PBMCs. In DNA, the CDR3 is TGTGCCAGCAGCTTCCTACAGGCCCACGAGCAGTACTTC. Translating it yields CASSFLQAHEQYF.